Following are 6 T cell receptor beta chains from one sample sequenced in a study of T cells after yellow fever vaccination. Using its own MiXCR run on the 5' RACE reads, TCRdb lists one record per CDR3 protein. The table includes fewer than 100,000 distinct CDR3 sequences, roughly 10% detected once. Specimen: CD8+ T cells not binding an NS4B(214-222) dextramer, sorted from PBMCs, collected more than 14 days after the first yellow fever vaccination. These receptors all come from a man between 18 and 29 years old who received the YFV17D yellow fever vaccine.

This clonotype was detected only a few times. The genes are TRBV27 and TRBJ2-2; 8 positions match TRBD1. Per germline, CDR1 MNHEY and CDR2 SMNVEV (reference sequence). The CDR3 is made up of 15 amino acids. After removal of 6 bases from V and 1 base from J, the junction contained 4 bases not matched to a gene. The CDR3 DNA reads TGTGCCAGCAGGCGACAGGGGTGGAACACCGGGGAGCTGTTTTTT. Protein: CASRRQGWNTGELFF.

The V gene is TRBV28, the J gene TRBJ2-7; D gene unclear. The CDR3 totals 12 residues. With 1 base removed from V and 7 bases from J, the gap between germline ends came to 8 bases. Germline assignment: CDR1 MDHEN and CDR2 SYDVKM. The CDR3 DNA follows: TGTGCCAGCAGTTTATCACCCAGGGAGCAGTACTTC. Translation: CASSLSPREQYF.

V and J are TRBV7-9 and TRBJ1-2; tentative D call: TRBD1 (5 bases). The CDR3 spans 15 residues. V was shortened by 5 bases and J by 2 bases, with 15 bases between the two germline ends. The germline V gene has CDR1 SEHNR and CDR2 FQNEAQ (reference sequence). The CDR3 region has the DNA TGTGCCAGCAGCACCCCCCCGACAGTAAACTATGGCTACACCTTC. This codes for CASSTPPTVNYGYTF.

This clonotype was seen a few times. The V gene is TRBV7-6, the J gene TRBJ2-3; possible D gene TRBD1, 6 bases. V was clipped by 2 bases and J by 4 bases, with 13 bases between them. This CDR3 has 15 amino acids. The germline V gene encodes CDR1 SGHVS and CDR2 FNYEAQ. Written as DNA, the CDR3 is TGTGCCAGCAGCTTACCGTTGGACAGCGCAGATACGCAGTATTTT. It translates to CASSLPLDSADTQYF. The entire variable domain, with the rest obtained from reference TRBV7-6 and TRBJ2-3, is as follows: GAGVSQSPRYKVTKRGQDVALRCDPISGHVSLYWYRQALGQGPEFLTYFNYEAQQDKSGLPNDRFSAERPEGSISTLTIQRTEQRDSAMYRCASSLPLDSADTQYFGPGTRLTVL.

This clonotype was observed a handful of times. In DNA, the CDR3 is TGTGCCAGCAGCTCAGTGGACAGGCAAGATTATGGCTACACCTTC. This translates into CASSSVDRQDYGYTF. The chain combines TRBV7-2 with TRBJ1-2, with 7 bases lining up with TRBD1. CDR1 and CDR2 (germline): SGHTA, FQGNSA. The junction had 10 bases not matched to a gene; V was cut back by 4 bases and J by 5 bases. This CDR3 comprises 15 residues.

This clonotype appeared many times. This sequence joins TRBV4-2 and TRBJ2-1, with 10 bases that match TRBD2. The germline CDR1 and CDR2 sequences are LGHNA and YNFKEQ. J lost 4 bases, V lost 0 bases, and 3 bases had no gene match. This CDR3 has 16 residues. The CDR3, as DNA: TGTGCCAGCAGCCAAGATCCAGCGGGGGGGTACAATGAGCAGTTCTTC. Its translation is CASSQDPAGGYNEQFF.